The sequence of this T cell receptor beta chain was determined in a study of CD8+CD57+ T cells in acquired aplastic anemia. Study at large: Mean DNA quantity obtained from sorted CD4+ and CD8+ cells was 3 to 4 ug. Study-level results: For CD8+ Simpson's diversity, patients and controls showed no significant difference.

Individuals selected for sequencing had exhibited CD8+CD57+ cell expansion on flow cytometry. Blood came from patients not yet given any therapy. The CDR3 is made up of 17 amino acids. CDR1 and CDR2 from the germline V gene are DFQATT and SNEGSKA (reference sequence). V lost 3 bases to trimming and J lost 0 bases, with 15 bases between them. Notes on this clonotype: Its cognate antigen is unknown.

Investigators profiled TCR beta VDJ and CDR3 from genomic DNA template. TCRdb itself ran the reads through MiXCR, one entry per CDR3 protein. The profile shows 200,000 or so distinct CDR3 sequences, approximately 48% of them singletons. This clonotype was sampled from a human donor with aplastic anemia. The rearrangement uses TRBV20-1 and TRBJ1-6, with D possibly being TRBD1 (6 bases). What was sequenced was sorted CD4+, CD8+, or CD8+CD57+ T cells (not recorded which) from PBMCs. The CDR3 reads CSASVGGRSSYNSPLHF. CDR3 in DNA: TGCAGTGCTAGCGTAGGGGGACGGAGCTCCTATAATTCACCCCTCCACTTT.